The rows below give T cell receptor beta chains drawn from one sample of a study of cytomegalovirus exposure and HLA in healthy donors. Libraries were prepared by immunoSEQ multiplex PCR; TCRdb keeps only in-frame clonotypes and omits some of them. The sample yields about 160,000 clones, about 75% seen once. The sequencing input was PBMCs. All receptors derive from a woman between 50 and 59 years old in good health and CMV-seropositive. The CDR3 runs from the conserved cysteine through the conserved F or W. A D gene is named only where the DNA matches it firmly. Some rows mark clone size as missing; the rest say once, few, many or name a class of expanded clone.

j_call,d_call,cdr3_length,v_call,clone_size,cdr3_nt,cdr3_aa
TRBJ2-6,TRBD1,16,TRBV18,-,TGTGCCAGCTCAAGCGACAGGGTCCCTGGGGCCAACGTCCTGACTTTC,CASSSDRVPGANVLTF
TRBJ2-1,TRBD2,13,TRBV5-6,once,TGTGCCAGCAGCTTGCGACTAGCGGATACCTTGTTCTTC,CASSLRLADTLFF
TRBJ1-5,TRBD1,15,TRBV7-2,-,TGTGCCAGCAGCTTTCAGGGGGCTAGCAATCAGCCCCAGCATTTT,CASSFQGASNQPQHF
TRBJ2-7,TRBD1,15,TRBV11-2,-,TGTGCCAGCAGCTATGGGGCCGGGACAGGCTACGAGCAGTACTTC,CASSYGAGTGYEQYF
TRBJ2-1,TRBD2,18,TRBV2,-,TGTGCCAGCAGTGGGGGGACTAGCGGGGGGGCTAGGAACAATGAGCAGTTCTTC,CASSGGTSGGARNNEQFF
TRBJ2-7,-,14,TRBV5-4,-,TGTGCCAGCAGCTCCTACAGGGCACCCTACGAGCAGTACTTC,CASSSYRAPYEQYF
TRBJ1-6,-,14,TRBV27,-,TGTGCCAGCAGTGCACGACACCGCACTTCACCCCTCCACTTT,CASSARHRTSPLHF
TRBJ1-4,TRBD1,14,TRBV27,-,TGTGCCAGCAGTTCCACCGGGACAGGGGAAAAACTGTTTTTT,CASSSTGTGEKLFF
TRBJ2-5,TRBD1,15,TRBV6-6,-,TGTGCCAGCAGTTACGACAGGGGGCGCGAAAAGACCCAGTACTTC,CASSYDRGREKTQYF
TRBJ2-7,TRBD1,16,TRBV19,-,TGTGCCAGTAGTTCCTTCACAGGGGCCGCCTCCTACGAGCAGTACTTC,CASSSFTGAASYEQYF
TRBJ1-6,TRBD1,16,TRBV6-6,-,TGTGCCAGCAGTTACGAGTCGACAGGGGACGGTTCACCCCTCCACTTT,CASSYESTGDGSPLHF
TRBJ2-7,-,13,TRBV27,-,TGTGCCAGCAGCCCAGGGATTCGGGACGAGCAGTACTTC,CASSPGIRDEQYF
TRBJ1-2,-,15,TRBV13,few,TGTGCCAGCAGCTTAAATCTTTTACTGGAGTATGGCTACACCTTC,CASSLNLLLEYGYTF
TRBJ1-2,TRBD1,13,TRBV2,few,TGTGCCAGCAGTGTAGTGACAGGGGGTGGCTACACCTTC,CASSVVTGGGYTF
TRBJ2-7,-,14,TRBV7-2,few,TGTGCCAGCAGCTTAGCAACAGGATCCTACGAGCAGTACTTC,CASSLATGSYEQYF
TRBJ1-5,-,14,TRBV28,-,TGTGCCAGCAGACAGGGTAATATCGATCAGCCCCAGCATTTT,CASRQGNIDQPQHF
TRBJ1-3,-,16,TRBV2,-,TGTGCCAGCAGTGAAGGTCTCGGGGTCTCTGGAAACACCATATATTTT,CASSEGLGVSGNTIYF
TRBJ2-2,-,15,TRBV7-9,-,TGTGCCAGCAACCCTATGGACACGAACACCGGGGAGCTGTTTTTT,CASNPMDTNTGELFF
TRBJ2-5,TRBD1,14,TRBV2,-,TGTGCCAGCGCCGGGACAGGGATGGGGGAGACCCAGTACTTC,CASAGTGMGETQYF